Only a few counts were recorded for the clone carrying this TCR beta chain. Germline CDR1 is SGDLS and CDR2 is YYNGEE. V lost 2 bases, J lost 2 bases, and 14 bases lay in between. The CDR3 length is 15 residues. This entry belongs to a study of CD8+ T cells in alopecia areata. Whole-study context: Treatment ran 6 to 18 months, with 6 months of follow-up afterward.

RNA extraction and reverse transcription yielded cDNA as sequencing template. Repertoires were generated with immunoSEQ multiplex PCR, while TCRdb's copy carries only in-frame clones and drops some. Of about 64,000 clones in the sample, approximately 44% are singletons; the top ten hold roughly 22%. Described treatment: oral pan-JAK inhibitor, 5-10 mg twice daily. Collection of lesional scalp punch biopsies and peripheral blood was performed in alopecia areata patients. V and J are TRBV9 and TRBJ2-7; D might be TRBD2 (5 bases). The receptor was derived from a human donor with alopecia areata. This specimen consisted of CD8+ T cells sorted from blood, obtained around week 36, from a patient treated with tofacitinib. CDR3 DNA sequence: TGTGCCAGCAGCGTTACCGGACTCCCGACCTACGAGCAGTACTTC. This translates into CASSVTGLPTYEQYF.